The T cell receptor beta chain described here comes from a study of T cell repertoires in cytomegalovirus infection. The wider study: Peptides in the study included HLA-C-restricted and HLA-B-restricted CMV epitopes. CMV infection together with matching HLA type was indicated by public TCR beta signatures. Study-level results: Carriers of CMV plus the relevant HLA were identified by cumulative public TCR beta family frequency. What dominated the ex vivo response were HLA-C-restricted CMV-specific TCR beta clonotypes.

MiXCR, run by TCRdb on the reads, gives a single entry per CDR3 protein. Here the sample spans about 350,000 distinct CDR3 sequences, about 34% being singletons. This clonotype has only a few counts. What it binds is not known. This CDR3 has 16 residues. Per the germline V gene, CDR1 is KGHSH and CDR2 is LQKENI. V trimming: 1 base; J trimming: 2 bases; junction bases outside the gene matches: 4. This TCR came from a human donor in good health (CMV status not recorded). Some clones in this sample may be carry-over from other donors' samples. The rearrangement joins TRBV18 to TRBJ2-5, with 10 nucleotides matching TRBD2. The material was cultured PBMCs, obtained from culture after CMV antigen stimulation. The CDR3 bases are TGTGCCAGCTCACCACGGACTAGCGGCACACAAGAGACCCAGTACTTC. Its protein is CASSPRTSGTQETQYF.